This T cell receptor beta chain is from a study of yellow fever vaccine responses in identical twins. Via MiXCR, TCRdb re-called the RT-PCR reads, giving one row per CDR3 protein. The table includes approximately 13,000 distinct CDR3 sequences, about four fifths detected once. Germline V gene data show CDR1 as KGHSH and CDR2 as LQKENI. This CDR3 region has 17 residues. The ends were cut back, 3 bases at V and 2 bases at J, with 17 bases in the middle. This clonotype was recorded only once. The genes are TRBV18 and TRBJ2-1; perhaps TRBD2 as D (6 bases). The sequences come from T cells from blood (PBMCs), unsorted or a sorted subset (not recorded which), collected before or after yellow fever vaccination (not recorded which). The TCR was taken from a woman aged 18-29 years who received the yellow fever vaccine. The CDR3 protein is CASSPAVRDSPYNEQFF. Written as DNA, the CDR3 is TGTGCCAGCTCACCGGCGGTGAGGGACTCCCCCTACAATGAGCAGTTCTTC.